This entry lists 21 T cell receptor beta chains sequenced from one sample in a study of T cell changes during pregnancy in multiple sclerosis (dated by TCRdb to the late 2010s). Receptor libraries were prepared by the immunoSEQ multiplex PCR assay. TCRdb carries this immuneACCESS record with in-frame sequences only. Its versions omit some clonotypes, under half of them owing to an unresolved V gene in the studies checked, with the rest unexplained. The sample table lists about 54,000 clones, around 90% of them with a count of one. The ten largest clones represent over 1% of the sample. The sequencing here drew on peripheral blood, taken after pregnancy. The source of these receptors is a female donor in good health, enrolled as a control in a pregnancy study.

This clone came up once. This rearrangement joins TRBV11-1 to TRBJ2-7; 8 positions agree with TRBD2. The CDR3 spans 16 residues. V shed 4 bases and J 4 bases; nucleotides not matched to a gene: 12. From germline, CDR1 is SGHAT and CDR2 FQDESV (reference sequence). DNA for the CDR3: TGTGCCAGCAGCTCCCGGGGGGGCAACGCCCTTTACGAGCAGTACTTC. It translates to CASSSRGGNALYEQYF. The variable domain in full, with the rest retrieved from reference TRBV11-1 and TRBJ2-7, is EAEVAQSPRYKITEKSQAVAFWCDPISGHATLYWYRQILGQGPELLVQFQDESVVDDSQLPKDRFSAERLKGVDSTLKIQPAELGDSAMYLCASSSRGGNALYEQYFGPGTRLTVT.

This clone came up once. This chain uses TRBV5-1 with TRBJ1-1, with 8 bases aligning to TRBD1. V trimming: 3 bases; J trimming: 10 bases; junction bases outside the gene matches: 17. Germline-derived CDR1 and CDR2 are SGHRS and YFSETQ. The CDR3 has 16 residues. As DNA, the CDR3 is TGCGCCAGCAGCTCCCGAGGACAGGGCCCACTCCGGGGAGCTTTCTTT. Translation: CASSSRGQGPLRGAFF.

This clone came up once. The V call is TRBV6-1, the J call TRBJ1-2, with D possibly TRBD1 on 5 matching bases. The CDR3 length is 17 residues. Germline-derived CDR1 and CDR2 are MNHNS and SASEGT. Trimming pared 0 bases from V and 4 bases from J, leaving 18 bases between. The DNA for the CDR3 is TGTGCCAGCAGTGAAGCGCTTCTAGTAGTGGGGGGCTATGGCTACACCTTC. This translates into CASSEALLVVGGYGYTF.

The chain recombines TRBV7-6 with TRBJ2-7, with D perhaps TRBD1 (6 bases). V lost 2 bases to trimming and J lost 5 bases, with 7 bases between them. Germline V gene data show CDR1 as SGHVS and CDR2 as FNYEAQ. The length of the CDR3 is 12 residues. The CDR3 DNA reads TGTGCCAGCAGCTTATGGGGGCACGAGCAGTACTTC. It is translated as CASSLWGHEQYF.

By share, this clone ranks as medium-sized (0.01 to 0.1%). This sequence joins TRBV10-2 and TRBJ2-7; D is unresolved. CDR1 and CDR2 (germline): WSHSY, SAAADI. V was shortened by 2 bases and J by 6 bases, with 11 bases between the two germline ends. The CDR3 length is 13 residues. The CDR3 bases are TGCGCCAGCAGTGAGCGGGTGGTGGTCGAGCAGTACTTC. It encodes CASSERVVVEQYF.

This clone came up a few times. This sequence joins TRBV7-9 and TRBJ1-1, with D perhaps TRBD1 (6 bases). Trimming removed 1 base from V and 11 bases from J, with 11 bases in between. This CDR3 is 12 amino acids long. CDR1 is SEHNR, CDR2 FQNEAQ, per germline (reference sequence). The CDR3 nucleotides read TGTGCCAGCAGCTTAGGGGACACGAGGGCTTTCTTT. Translation gives CASSLGDTRAFF.

The chain carries TRBV11-2 and TRBJ2-7; D call uncertain. V was pared by 5 bases and J by 0 bases, with 11 bases between. The CDR3 has 14 residues. CDR1 and CDR2 from the germline V gene are SGHAT and FQNNGV. CDR3 sequence: CASSHDTLSYEQYF. CDR3 DNA: TGTGCCAGCAGCCACGACACCCTCTCCTACGAGCAGTACTTC.

The chain recombines TRBV5-1 with TRBJ2-6; a possible D gene is TRBD1 (6 bases). Trimming removed 0 bases from V and 0 bases from J, with 10 bases in between. The CDR3 sequence is 17 residues long. Germline V gene data show CDR1 as SGHRS and CDR2 as YFSETQ. Written as DNA, the CDR3 is TGCGCCAGCAGCTTGGCCACAGGGAACTCTGGGGCCAACGTCCTGACTTTC. It yields the protein CASSLATGNSGANVLTF. The entire variable domain, with the rest obtained from reference TRBV5-1 and TRBJ2-6, is as follows: KAGVTQTPRYLIKTRGQQVTLSCSPISGHRSVSWYQQTPGQGLQFLFEYFSETQRNKGNFPGRFSGRQFSNSRSEMNVSTLELGDSALYLCASSLATGNSGANVLTFGAGSRLTVL.

The chain carries TRBV7-9 and TRBJ1-1; D may be TRBD1 (6 bases). Between the trimmed V and J ends, which lost 1 base and 7 bases, there was a span of 10 bases. Germline loops: CDR1 SEHNR, CDR2 FQNEAQ (reference sequence). The CDR3 runs 13 residues. CDR3 region: CASSLGGGVEAFF. CDR3 nucleotide sequence: TGTGCCAGCAGCTTAGGGGGGGGCGTTGAAGCTTTCTTT.

The chain uses TRBV27 and TRBJ2-1, with D possibly TRBD2 on 6 matching bases. The germline V gene has CDR1 MNHEY and CDR2 SMNVEV (reference sequence). V was clipped by 4 bases and J by 4 bases, with 8 bases between them. The CDR3 sequence is 13 residues long. CDR3 bases: TGTGCCAGCAGTTATAGCGGATACAATGAGCAGTTCTTC. It encodes CASSYSGYNEQFF.

The chain links TRBV5-1 to TRBJ1-5; D unresolved. V was clipped by 0 bases and J by 2 bases, with 12 bases between them. This CDR3 comprises 16 residues. CDR1 is SGHRS and CDR2 is YFSETQ in the germline V gene. CDR3 sequence: CASSLGALKGNQPQHF. The CDR3 region has the DNA TGCGCCAGCAGCTTGGGGGCTCTAAAAGGCAATCAGCCCCAGCATTTT. Full variable domain (missing parts from reference TRBV5-1 and TRBJ1-5): KAGVTQTPRYLIKTRGQQVTLSCSPISGHRSVSWYQQTPGQGLQFLFEYFSETQRNKGNFPGRFSGRQFSNSRSEMNVSTLELGDSALYLCASSLGALKGNQPQHFGDGTRLSIL.

The chain carries TRBV4-1 and TRBJ2-7; D not resolved. CDR3 length: 13 amino acids. Germline CDR1 reads MGHRA; CDR2 reads YSYEKL. V shed 0 bases and J shed 4 bases, with 7 bases lying between them. The CDR3 loop is CASSQDSYYEQYF. The CDR3 DNA follows: TGCGCCAGCAGCCAAGACTCTTATTACGAGCAGTACTTC.

This chain links TRBV5-1 with TRBJ1-1; 9 bases agree with TRBD1. Germline lookup yields CDR1 SGHRS and CDR2 YFSETQ. Unmatched junction bases numbered 9, after V lost 4 bases and J lost 5 bases. CDR3 length equals 15 residues. CDR3 residues: CASSNLQGAETEAFF. In DNA, the CDR3 is TGCGCCAGCAGCAACTTACAGGGGGCCGAGACTGAAGCTTTCTTT.

This clone was detected once. This same CDR3 is encoded by further DNA sequences in the sample. The chain is built from TRBV19 and TRBJ1-2; the match to TRBD1 covers 8 bases. With V trimmed by 6 bases and J by 3 bases, 3 bases remained unmatched. The CDR3 is made up of 13 amino acids. The germline V gene encodes CDR1 LNHDA and CDR2 SQIVND (reference sequence). The CDR3 DNA is TGTGCCAGTAGCATGGACAGGGACTATGGCTACACCTTC. Its translation is CASSMDRDYGYTF.

This chain joins TRBV7-9 and TRBJ1-3, with D possibly matching TRBD1 (5 bases). The V end was cut by 5 bases, the J end by 0 bases, with 11 bases between. The CDR3 length is 15 residues. Germline assignment: CDR1 SEHNR and CDR2 FQNEAQ (reference sequence). CDR3 sequence reads: CASSRTQGSGNTIYF. For the CDR3, the DNA is TGTGCCAGCAGCCGAACCCAGGGCTCTGGAAACACCATATATTTT.

The chain carries TRBV7-9 and TRBJ1-5; D perhaps matches TRBD1 (5 bases). V was pared by 8 bases and J by 2 bases, with 16 bases between. Germline CDR1 and CDR2: SEHNR and FQNEAQ (reference sequence). The CDR3 spans 15 residues. The CDR3 DNA reads as TGTGCCAGCCAACCGGGGGGGGAGGGCAATCAGCCCCAGCATTTT. Its protein is CASQPGGEGNQPQHF.

This clone was counted between two and nine times. The genes are TRBV6-5 and TRBJ1-5; TRBD1 aligns across 7 bases. CDR3 size: 14 residues. The germline V gene has CDR1 MNHEY and CDR2 SVGAGI. Germline trimming cut 6 bases from V and 4 bases from J; bases unmatched to any gene: 6. CDR3 protein: CASRLGTANQPQHF. The CDR3 nucleotides read TGTGCCAGCAGACTTGGGACAGCGAATCAGCCCCAGCATTTT.

The genes are TRBV27 and TRBJ1-1, with D possibly matching TRBD1 (6 bases). The CDR3 consists of 17 residues. Looked up from germline, CDR1 is MNHEY and CDR2 is SMNVEV (reference sequence). Trimming pared 2 bases from V and 6 bases from J, leaving 22 bases between. The CDR3 loop is CASSLNQGLVGAAEAFF. Written as DNA, the CDR3 is TGTGCCAGCAGTTTAAACCAGGGGCTTGTAGGGGCGGCTGAAGCTTTCTTT.

The gene calls are TRBV19 and TRBJ1-6; 7 bases map to TRBD1. V was pared by 5 bases and J by 8 bases, with 12 bases of the junction left unmatched. The germline gives CDR1 LNHDA, CDR2 SQIVND (reference sequence). The CDR3 runs 16 residues. CDR3 nucleotide sequence: TGTGCCAGTAGTCCGCAAACGACAGGGTTTTATTCACCCCTCCACTTT. It encodes CASSPQTTGFYSPLHF.

CDR3 DNA: TGTGCCAGCAGTTACAACAGGGGGAACGGCGAGCAGTACTTC. Protein sequence: CASSYNRGNGEQYF. The genes are TRBV6-5 and TRBJ2-7, with 8 bases identical to TRBD1. This CDR3 has 14 residues. V trimming: 2 bases; J trimming: 6 bases; junction bases outside the gene matches: 6. Per germline, CDR1 MNHEY and CDR2 SVGAGI.

CDR3 residues: CASSLVLAAQTYEQYF. CDR3 bases: TGTGCCAGCAGCTTAGTACTAGCGGCTCAAACCTACGAGCAGTACTTC. The rearrangement uses TRBV7-9 and TRBJ2-7; TRBD2 aligns across 8 bases. The germline V gene has CDR1 SEHNR and CDR2 FQNEAQ (reference sequence). The CDR3 totals 16 residues. V shed 1 base, J shed 2 bases, and the junction held 7 bases outside the gene matches. Full variable domain (rest looked up from reference TRBV7-9 and TRBJ2-7): DTGVSQNPRHKITKRGQNVTFRCDPISEHNRLYWYRQTLGQGPEFLTYFQNEAQLEKSRLLSDRFSAERPKGSFSTLEIQRTEQGDSAMYLCASSLVLAAQTYEQYFGPGTRLTVT.